These 14 T cell receptor beta chains came from one sample sequenced in a study of T cell responses to AZD1222 COVID-19 vaccine. The method was immunoSEQ multiplex PCR; TCRdb's version includes in-frame clones alone and lacks a portion of them. Among 120,000 or so clones, nearly 90% were seen once, and the ten largest hold 3.2%. The sample in question was peripheral blood, obtained on day 0 of AZD1222 vaccination. The receptor source for this set is an adult in good health.

This CDR3 is CASSEYGENNEQFF. The CDR3 DNA sequence: TGTGCCAGCAGTGAGTATGGCGAAAACAATGAGCAGTTCTTC. The chain combines TRBV25-1 with TRBJ2-1; D not resolved. In germline, CDR1 is MGHDK, CDR2 SYGVNS. V was cut by 3 bases and J by 5 bases, with 11 bases left in between. This CDR3 is built from 14 residues.

The gene calls are TRBV28 and TRBJ1-4; D remains unclear. V lost 2 bases and J 8 bases, leaving 9 bases between the germline ends. CDR3 size: 13 residues. Germline assignment: CDR1 MDHEN and CDR2 SYDVKM. The CDR3 DNA is TGTGCCAGCAGTTTAGCTCGGCGGGAAAAACTGTTTTTT. This sequence encodes CASSLARREKLFF.

This rearrangement joins TRBV9 to TRBJ1-1; D is unresolved. V shed 4 bases and J shed 1 base, with 14 bases lying between them. The CDR3 covers 15 residues. The germline CDR1 and CDR2 sequences are SGDLS and YYNGEE. CDR3 nucleotide sequence: TGTGCCAGCAGCCCCCGCTCCTCCGGGAACACTGAAGCTTTCTTT. Its protein product is CASSPRSSGNTEAFF.

J is TRBJ1-1 and V is TRBV30; D not resolved. V lost 3 bases to trimming and J lost 4 bases, with 12 bases between them. The germline CDR1 and CDR2 sequences are GTSNPN and SVGIG (reference sequence). The CDR3 spans 13 residues. The CDR3 region is CAWSRSLGTEAFF. Written as DNA, the CDR3 is TGTGCCTGGAGCCGGTCCCTGGGCACTGAAGCTTTCTTT.

On this clone itself: One end of the junction does not line up with germline, which may come from a read error. The chain employs TRBV9 and TRBJ2-7; D unclear. The CDR3 contains 8 residues. Germline V lookup: CDR1 SGDLS, CDR2 YYNGEE. The CDR3 DNA is TGTGCCAGCAGCGTGATGCGTTTC. It is translated as CASSVMRF.

The J gene is TRBJ2-5, the V gene TRBV7-9; D is possibly TRBD1 (6 bases). V lost 5 bases to trimming and J lost 3 bases, with 13 bases between them. The germline V gene encodes CDR1 SEHNR and CDR2 FQNEAQ (reference sequence). The CDR3 covers 14 residues. The CDR3 DNA is TGTGCCAGCAGCCCGGACAGTGCGGAAGAGACCCAGTACTTC. Amino acids: CASSPDSAEETQYF.

This clone occurred once. The chain combines TRBV11-3 with TRBJ2-3; 7 positions match TRBD1. CDR1 SGHNT and CDR2 YENEEA come from the germline V gene. The CDR3 has 14 amino acids. J was trimmed by 6 bases and V by 4 bases; bases with no gene match: 7. CDR3 nucleotide sequence: TGTGCCAGCAGCTCAGGACAGGCGGCGGATACGCAGTATTTT. Its translation: CASSSGQAADTQYF.

V gene TRBV7-3 combines with J gene TRBJ2-7; a weak D match, TRBD1 (5 bases). V lost 2 bases, J lost 4 bases, and 12 bases lay in between. CDR3 length: 14 residues. Germline values: CDR1 SGHTA, CDR2 FQGTGA. The CDR3 DNA is TGTGCCAGCAGCTTAGGGCAGGGCCTTTACGAGCAGTACTTC. It encodes CASSLGQGLYEQYF.

There are many counts of this clone. The CDR3 DNA reads as TGTGCCAGTAGGCAAGGCGTGCGGCTCATGAACACTGAAGCTTTCTTT. It codes for CASRQGVRLMNTEAFF. This chain links TRBV19 with TRBJ1-1; D unresolved. Trimming took off 6 bases at V and 0 bases at J, with 17 bases between the two ends. CDR1 LNHDA and CDR2 SQIVND come from the germline V gene (reference sequence). The CDR3 is made up of 16 amino acids. Based on the CDR3 plus reference TRBV19 and TRBJ1-1, the full variable domain is DGGITQSPKYLFRKEGQNVTLSCEQNLNHDAMYWYRQDPGQGLRLIYYSQIVNDFQKGDIAEGYSVSREKKESFPLTVTSAQKNPTAFYLCASRQGVRLMNTEAFFGQGTRLTVV.

This clone came up once. This chain connects TRBV16 to TRBJ1-4, with D perhaps TRBD1 (5 bases). In germline, CDR1 is KGHSY, CDR2 FQNENV. The CDR3 length is 16 residues. Trimming took off 0 bases at V and 5 bases at J, with 13 bases between the two ends. In DNA, the CDR3 is TGTGCCAGCAGCCAATCGGACCAAGGGGTAAATGAAAAACTGTTTTTT. It yields the protein CASSQSDQGVNEKLFF.

The chain uses TRBV4-2 and TRBJ2-2; possibly TRBD1 or TRBD2 for D (6 bases each). Trimming cost V 4 bases and J 1 base, with 13 bases left between them. The germline CDR1 and CDR2 sequences are LGHNA and YNFKEQ. The CDR3 runs to 16 residues. The CDR3 region has the DNA TGTGCCAGCAGCCGGGTCGAGGGGGGGAACACCGGGGAGCTGTTTTTT. Translating it yields CASSRVEGGNTGELFF.

The rearrangement joins TRBV9 to TRBJ2-7; no definite D call. Between the trimmed V and J ends, which lost 0 bases and 6 bases, there was a span of 13 bases. The CDR3 is made up of 14 amino acids. Germline V lookup: CDR1 SGDLS, CDR2 YYNGEE. The CDR3 protein is CASSVGRGPGEQYF. The CDR3, as DNA: TGTGCCAGCAGCGTAGGACGTGGCCCAGGCGAGCAGTACTTC. Full variable domain (missing parts from reference TRBV9 and TRBJ2-7): DSGVTQTPKHLITATGQRVTLRCSPRSGDLSVYWYQQSLDQGLQFLIQYYNGEERAKGNILERFSAQQFPDLHSELNLSSLELGDSALYFCASSVGRGPGEQYFGPGTRLTVT.

This clone was counted a single time. The gene calls are TRBV15 and TRBJ2-5; 7 nucleotides align to TRBD1. The CDR3 extends over 15 amino acids. Per the germline V gene, CDR1 is LNHNV and CDR2 is YYDKDF (reference sequence). J lost 2 bases, V lost 5 bases, and 8 bases had no gene match. DNA for the CDR3: TGTGCCACCAGCGCCCAGGACAGGCTTCAAGAGACCCAGTACTTC. Its translation: CATSAQDRLQETQYF.

The chain employs TRBV28 and TRBJ1-2; the match to TRBD1 covers 10 bases. Per germline, CDR1 MDHEN and CDR2 SYDVKM. This CDR3 spans 14 amino acids. Trimming at V came to 2 bases and at J to 4 bases, leaving 1 base not matched to a gene. For the CDR3, the DNA is TGTGCCAGCAGTTTAGGGACAGGGGCCTATGGCTACACCTTC. It is translated as CASSLGTGAYGYTF.